This T cell receptor (beta chain) was sequenced in a study of blood T cell repertoires in COVID-19. TCRdb's table, derived via immunoSEQ multiplex PCR, lists solely in-frame clones and lacks some. The profile shows around 200,000 clones, more than 80% of them singletons. This CDR3 has 13 amino acids. CDR1 SGHAT and CDR2 FQNNGV come from the germline V gene. V shed 7 bases and J shed 9 bases, with 19 bases lying between them. The receptor was isolated from a woman of 80 years or more with acute or convalescent COVID-19. V gene TRBV11-2 combines with J gene TRBJ2-7; D may be TRBD2 (5 bases). The sample comprised peripheral blood. The CDR3 spells CASTLDFGIGQYF. The CDR3 DNA reads TGTGCCAGCACCTTGGACTTTGGCATAGGGCAGTACTTC.